This TCR beta chain stems from a study of blood T cells in healthy people across ages. The study's findings and limits: TCR beta diversity, measured per million T cells, fell in a roughly linear way with age.

Primed by a sample-barcoded 5' primer and a J-beta primer mix, a second PCR proceeded for 7 to 11 cycles. All cDNA molecules were each tagged by a template-switch adaptor with 12 random nucleotides. From the 5' RACE reads, TCRdb called clonotypes with MiXCR, one entry per CDR3 protein. Among about 580,000 distinct CDR3 sequences listed, roughly 48% were seen once. In the case of this clonotype: Its target is unknown.

Peripheral blood samples of about 10 milliliters were drawn from each donor. No fewer than 5 micrograms of total RNA were isolated from every sample. This CDR3 contains 15 residues. In germline, CDR1 is DFQATT, CDR2 SNEGSKA (reference sequence). Deletions cut 6 bases from V and 0 bases from J, with 16 bases between. This chain uses TRBV20-1 with TRBJ2-3; D is perhaps TRBD2 (5 bases). The source material was blood. The receptor's source is an elderly man in good health. Here the CDR3 DNA reads TGCAGTGCGCCGGACTCCCGGTCTAGCACAGATACGCAGTATTTT. Its protein is CSAPDSRSSTDTQYF.